This T cell receptor (beta chain) stems from a study of T cell changes during pregnancy in multiple sclerosis (dated by TCRdb to the late 2010s). About the investigation overall: The study examined how the T cell repertoire changed over the course of pregnancy in women with multiple sclerosis.

With respect to this clone: Its antigen is not yet known. No much larger clone exists at a distance of one base, and base qualities are not known.

Receptors were amplified or captured by the immunoSEQ multiplex PCR assay. As stored in TCRdb, this immuneACCESS dataset retains in-frame rearrangements with V and J assigned. A fraction of the clones does not appear; measured against another copy, unresolved V genes explain less than half of the discrepancy, and the remainder lacks a known reason. The sample data list tens of thousands of clones, and just under 95% of these were observed just once. Jointly, the top ten make up about 0.72% of the sample. Including cysteine and phenylalanine, the CDR3 has 14 amino acids. Just CDR3 DNA is preserved here, 42 bases in frame from base 1. Between the V and J ends, shortened by 2 bases and 1 base respectively, the junction contains 5 bases. CDR1 and CDR2 are drawn from the germline V gene: SNHLY, FYNNEI.

This receptor was taken from a female donor in good health, enrolled as a control in a pregnancy study. This chain joins TRBV2 to TRBJ2-2; no D gene is confidently identified. This material consisted of peripheral blood, taken in the second trimester of pregnancy. The CDR3 region reads CASSEFQNTGELFF. The nucleotide sequence is given as TGTGCCAGCAGTGAATTCCAGAACACCGGGGAGCTGTTTTTT.